The sequence of this TCR beta chain was determined in a study of vaccination effects on CD4 cells after COVID-19. Study background: Pre-vaccine samples were drawn 16 days and one week before the first dose.

With 4 bases removed from V and 4 bases from J, the gap between germline ends came to 17 bases. This CDR3 region has 16 residues. Germline V CDR1 and CDR2: MNHEY, SVGAGI. The data were produced by immunoSEQ multiplex PCR, yet TCRdb's version contains in-frame clones alone and is incomplete. The top ten clones hold roughly 33% of a sample with 30,000 to 40,000 clones, 73% of them seen once. Sequencing was preceded by expansion of antigen-specific CD4+ T cells with viral peptide pools in the ViraFEST assay. With roughly 9 days of culture completed, CD4+ T cells were isolated. The person was diagnosed with PCR-confirmed SARS-CoV-2 infection between March and December 2020. Half-medium exchanges with IL-2 medium took place on days 3 and 7. Note on this clone: Its matching antigen is unknown.

The specimen was CD4+ T cells from PBMCs cultured with a peptide pool, collected before COVID-19 vaccination. The origin of this receptor is a human donor who had a prior SARS-CoV-2 infection. The chain has TRBV6-5 and TRBJ2-1; D is unresolved. This CDR3 reads CASSWTLGLDYNEQFF. The DNA for the CDR3 is TGTGCCAGCAGTTGGACCCTGGGCCTAGATTACAATGAGCAGTTCTTC.